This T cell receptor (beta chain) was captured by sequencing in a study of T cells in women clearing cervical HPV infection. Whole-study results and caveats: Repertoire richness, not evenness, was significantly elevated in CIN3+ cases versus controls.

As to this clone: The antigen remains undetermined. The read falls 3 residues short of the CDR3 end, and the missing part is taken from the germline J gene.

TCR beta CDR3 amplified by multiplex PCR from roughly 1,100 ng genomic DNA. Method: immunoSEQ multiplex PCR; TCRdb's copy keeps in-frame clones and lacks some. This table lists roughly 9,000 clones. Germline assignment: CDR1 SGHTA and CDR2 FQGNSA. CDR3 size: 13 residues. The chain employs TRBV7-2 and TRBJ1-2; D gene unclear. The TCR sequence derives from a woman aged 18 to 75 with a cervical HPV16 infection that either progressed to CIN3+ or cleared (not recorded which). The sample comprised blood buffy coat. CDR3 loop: CASSLRPTDTYTF. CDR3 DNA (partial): TGTGCCAGCAGCTTACGGCCTACAGATACC.